This T cell receptor beta chain was sequenced in a study of blood T cell repertoires in COVID-19. While infection was still active, Seattle patients were enrolled and then followed longitudinally. Produced via immunoSEQ multiplex PCR; TCRdb's table is partial and in-frame only. This table holds 95,000 to 120,000 clones, approximately 89% found once. The sequence derives from a woman aged 60-75 years with COVID-19, enrolled during active disease. What was sequenced was peripheral blood.

CDR3 sequence reads: CASTVQPGQEASGANVLTF. CDR3 nucleotides: TGTGCCAGCACCGTACAACCGGGACAGGAGGCCTCTGGGGCCAACGTCCTGACTTTC. This rearrangement joins TRBV7-3 to TRBJ2-6, with 8 positions matching TRBD1. This CDR3 is 19 amino acids long. V was pared by 7 bases and J by 0 bases, with 14 bases of the junction left unmatched. Germline assignment: CDR1 SGHTA and CDR2 FQGTGA.